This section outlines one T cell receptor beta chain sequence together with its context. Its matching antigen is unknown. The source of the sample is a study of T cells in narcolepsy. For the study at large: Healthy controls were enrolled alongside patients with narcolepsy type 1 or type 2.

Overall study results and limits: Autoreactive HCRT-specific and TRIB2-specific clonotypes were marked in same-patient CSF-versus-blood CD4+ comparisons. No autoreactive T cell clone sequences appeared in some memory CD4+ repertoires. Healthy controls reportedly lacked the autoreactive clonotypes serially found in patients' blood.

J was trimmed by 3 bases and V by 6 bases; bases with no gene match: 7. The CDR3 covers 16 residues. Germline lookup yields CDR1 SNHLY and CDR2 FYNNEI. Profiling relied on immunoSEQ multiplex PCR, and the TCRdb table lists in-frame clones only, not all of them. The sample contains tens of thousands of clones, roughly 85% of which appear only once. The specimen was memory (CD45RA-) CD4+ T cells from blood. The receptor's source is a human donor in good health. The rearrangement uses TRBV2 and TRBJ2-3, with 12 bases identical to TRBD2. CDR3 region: CASSVLAGGSTDTQYF. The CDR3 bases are TGTGCCAGCAGCGTACTAGCGGGAGGATCTACAGATACGCAGTATTTT.